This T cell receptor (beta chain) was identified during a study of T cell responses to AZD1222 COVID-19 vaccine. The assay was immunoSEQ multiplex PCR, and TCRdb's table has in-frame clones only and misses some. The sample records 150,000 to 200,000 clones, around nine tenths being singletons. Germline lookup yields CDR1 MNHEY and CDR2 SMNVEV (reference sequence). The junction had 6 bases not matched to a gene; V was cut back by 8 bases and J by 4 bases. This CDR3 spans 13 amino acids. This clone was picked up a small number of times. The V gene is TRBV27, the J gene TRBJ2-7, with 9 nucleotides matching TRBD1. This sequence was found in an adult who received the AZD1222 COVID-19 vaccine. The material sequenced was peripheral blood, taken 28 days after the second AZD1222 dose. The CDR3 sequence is CASGEQGAYEQYF. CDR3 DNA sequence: TGTGCCAGCGGGGAACAGGGGGCGTACGAGCAGTACTTC.